The 26 T cell receptor beta chains reported below all come from one sample, sequenced in a study of blood T cell repertoires in COVID-19. Repertoires were generated with immunoSEQ multiplex PCR, while TCRdb's copy carries only in-frame clones and drops some. The sample has around 86,000 clones, 70% to 85% seen once. The material sequenced was peripheral blood. Every receptor here comes from a human donor in a cohort sampled during active COVID-19.

The rearrangement links TRBV4-3 to TRBJ2-3; D remains ambiguous. The CDR3 sequence is 13 residues long. The ends were cut back, 0 bases at V and 6 bases at J, with 7 bases in the middle. In germline, CDR1 is LGHNA, CDR2 YSLEER. In nucleotides, the CDR3 is TGCGCCAGCAGCCAAGATTCGGGTGATACGCAGTATTTT. Encoded protein: CASSQDSGDTQYF.

Turning to this clone: The sample has other DNA sequences that encode this CDR3 too. The genes are TRBV5-3 and TRBJ1-2; possibly TRBD1 for D (6 bases). TRBV5-3 is classed as an ORF, of uncertain function. The CDR3 spans 16 residues. Trimming left V 10 bases short and J 5 bases short, with 27 bases between. The CDR3 sequence is CARGRGLGGLRYGYTF. The CDR3 DNA reads as TGTGCCCGTGGCCGGGGGCTGGGGGGACTAAGATATGGCTACACCTTC.

The genes are TRBV19 and TRBJ1-1; D gene unclear. Trimming stripped 8 bases from V and 8 bases from J, with 15 bases between. Germline CDR1 and CDR2: LNHDA and SQIVND (reference sequence). The CDR3 sequence is 12 residues long. DNA for the CDR3: TGTGCCAGTTCCCCCCGGGTAGGCGAAGCTTTCTTT. Translating gives CASSPRVGEAFF.

The chain has TRBV9 and TRBJ1-6; 10 bases fit TRBD1. CDR3 size: 19 residues. With 0 bases clipped from V and 7 bases from J, the junction kept 13 bases outside the gene matches. The germline gives CDR1 SGDLS, CDR2 YYNGEE. This CDR3 is CASSVGGQGFSIRNSPLHF. DNA for the CDR3: TGTGCCAGCAGCGTAGGGGGACAGGGGTTTTCAATTAGAAATTCACCCCTCCACTTT.

The gene calls are TRBV9 and TRBJ2-3; D is uncertain. Deletions cut 1 base from V and 0 bases from J, with 9 bases between. CDR3 length: 15 amino acids. Germline values: CDR1 SGDLS, CDR2 YYNGEE. The CDR3 DNA is TGTGCCAGCAGCGTAAATCCCACTAGCACAGATACGCAGTATTTT. It specifies CASSVNPTSTDTQYF.

This clone was counted a few times. The chain links TRBV9 to TRBJ1-1, with TRBD1 identical over 7 bases. This CDR3 region has 13 residues. V trimming: 4 bases; J trimming: 10 bases; junction bases outside the gene matches: 10. Germline CDR1 and CDR2: SGDLS and YYNGEE. The CDR3 spells CASSSGTERGAFF. The CDR3 DNA is TGTGCCAGCAGCTCGGGGACAGAAAGGGGAGCTTTCTTT.

The chain has TRBV7-9 and TRBJ2-1, with 9 bases that match TRBD2. Looked up from germline, CDR1 is SEHNR and CDR2 is FQNEAQ (reference sequence). Trimming cost V 5 bases and J 9 bases; bases outside gene matches: 8. There are 14 residues in the CDR3. Here the CDR3 DNA reads TGTGCCAGCAGCCCCGGATTGCGGGGGGGTGAGCAGTTCTTC. Amino acids: CASSPGLRGGEQFF.

The V call is TRBV7-9, the J call TRBJ2-2; 11 nucleotides agree with TRBD2. Germline CDR1 and CDR2: SEHNR and FQNEAQ (reference sequence). With V trimmed by 6 bases and J by 5 bases, 8 bases remained unmatched. The CDR3 extends over 16 amino acids. The CDR3 coding sequence is TGTGCCAGCAGTGAACTAGCGGGGGTGGAAACCGGGGAGCTGTTTTTT. Amino acids: CASSELAGVETGELFF.

The table lists this clone with a few counts. This sequence joins TRBV6-5 and TRBJ2-1, with 7 bases identical to TRBD2. V trimming: 6 bases; J trimming: 13 bases; junction bases outside the gene matches: 9. The CDR3 contains 12 residues. CDR1 and CDR2 from the germline V gene are MNHEY and SVGAGI. The CDR3 loop reads CASRAPGGAQFF. The DNA of the CDR3 is TGTGCCAGCAGAGCCCCGGGGGGAGCACAGTTCTTC.

The V gene is TRBV5-1, the J gene TRBJ2-3; the match to TRBD2 covers 8 bases. CDR3 size: 14 residues. Germline CDR1 is SGHRS and CDR2 is YFSETQ. Trimming removed 4 bases from V and 6 bases from J; junction bases left unmatched: 7. CDR3 protein: CASSPGGFTDTQYF. DNA of the CDR3: TGCGCCAGCAGCCCGGGGGGGTTCACGGATACGCAGTATTTT. The full variable domain, its missing parts supplied by reference TRBV5-1 and TRBJ2-3, is KAGVTQTPRYLIKTRGQQVTLSCSPISGHRSVSWYQQTPGQGLQFLFEYFSETQRNKGNFPGRFSGRQFSNSRSEMNVSTLELGDSALYLCASSPGGFTDTQYFGPGTRLTVL.

This chain uses TRBV10-3 with TRBJ1-1; a weak D match, TRBD1 (5 bases). The germline CDR1 and CDR2 sequences are ENHRY and SYGVKD. The germline V and J ends were trimmed by 5 bases and 0 bases, with 10 bases remaining between them. The CDR3 is 14 residues long. The CDR3 protein is CAISPTVVNTEAFF. The CDR3 region has the DNA TGTGCCATCAGTCCGACAGTTGTGAACACTGAAGCTTTCTTT.

V and J are TRBV11-2 and TRBJ2-7; 9 positions agree with TRBD2. The CDR3 is 15 residues long. V dropped 1 base and J dropped 5; count of bases not matched to a gene: 6. Germline values: CDR1 SGHAT, CDR2 FQNNGV. CDR3 amino acids: CASSLGGREGHEQYF. Here the CDR3 DNA reads TGTGCCAGCAGCTTAGGCGGGAGGGAGGGCCACGAGCAGTACTTC.

The rearrangement joins TRBV5-1 to TRBJ2-4, with TRBD1 as a possible D gene (6 bases). Germline V lookup: CDR1 SGHRS, CDR2 YFSETQ. Trimming pared 4 bases from V and 6 bases from J, leaving 14 bases between. The CDR3 contains 14 residues. The CDR3 loop is CASSMGTGSNIQYF. The CDR3 DNA follows: TGCGCCAGCAGCATGGGTACAGGGTCAAACATTCAGTACTTC.

The V and J genes are TRBV6-1 and TRBJ1-1; D ambiguous. Germline V gives CDR1 MNHNS, CDR2 SASEGT. V shed 3 bases and J shed 1 base, with 12 bases lying between them. The CDR3 sequence is 15 residues long. The CDR3 nucleotides read TGTGCCAGCAGTGAGCGGGGAGGACGGAACACTGAAGCTTTCTTT. Protein: CASSERGGRNTEAFF.

The chain has TRBV2 and TRBJ1-1, with 8 bases lining up with TRBD1. Germline V gene data show CDR1 as SNHLY and CDR2 as FYNNEI. The junction had 6 bases not matched to a gene; V was cut back by 9 bases and J by 3 bases. The length of the CDR3 is 13 residues. The CDR3: CARSKTGDTEAFF. In DNA form, the CDR3 reads TGTGCCAGATCCAAGACAGGGGACACTGAAGCTTTCTTT.

This clone showed up just a few times. This chain connects TRBV19 to TRBJ2-2; TRBD1 might be the D (5 bases). V lost 4 bases, J lost 1 base, and 10 bases lay in between. Germline CDR1 reads LNHDA; CDR2 reads SQIVND (reference sequence). This CDR3 contains 15 residues. CDR3 DNA sequence: TGTGCCAGTAGTAGGCGACAGATGAACACCGGGGAGCTGTTTTTT. Its translation is CASSRRQMNTGELFF.

This chain joins TRBV7-8 and TRBJ2-7; D is ambiguous. V shed 5 bases and J shed 1 base, with 6 bases lying between them. Germline assignment: CDR1 SGHVS and CDR2 FQNEAQ. The CDR3 totals 12 residues. CDR3 protein: CASSRLSYEQYF. The CDR3 bases are TGTGCCAGCAGCCGCCTTTCCTACGAGCAGTACTTC. Full variable domain (outside the CDR3, taken from reference TRBV7-8 and TRBJ2-7): GAGVSQSPRYKVAKRGQDVALRCDPISGHVSLFWYQQALGQGPEFLTYFQNEAQLDKSGLPSDRFFAERPEGSVSTLKIQRTQQEDSAVYLCASSRLSYEQYFGPGTRLTVT.

The CDR3 nucleotides are TGTGCCAGCCGGGACAGCCTGAACACTGAAGCTTTCTTT. Protein product: CASRDSLNTEAFF. The genes are TRBV2 and TRBJ1-1, with TRBD1 matching 7 bases. Germline V gives CDR1 SNHLY, CDR2 FYNNEI. Unmatched junction bases numbered 3, after V lost 8 bases and J lost 0 bases. The CDR3 sequence is 13 residues long.

The rearrangement joins TRBV7-2 to TRBJ2-7; 7 positions match TRBD1. Trimming cost V 4 bases and J 4 bases; bases outside gene matches: 10. This CDR3 contains 15 residues. Looked up from germline, CDR1 is SGHTA and CDR2 is FQGNSA. The CDR3 protein is CASSSLPGGMYEQYF. The DNA for the CDR3 is TGTGCCAGCAGCTCCCTTCCAGGGGGAATGTACGAGCAGTACTTC.

This clone came up once. The V gene is TRBV4-2, the J gene TRBJ1-3; D is uncertain. The V end lost 4 bases, the J end lost 0 bases, and 10 bases lay between the germline ends. The CDR3 length is 15 residues. From germline, CDR1 is LGHNA and CDR2 YNFKEQ. The CDR3 bases are TGTGCCAGCAGCCCCACGTTGAGCTCTGGAAACACCATATATTTT. It specifies CASSPTLSSGNTIYF.

V gene TRBV7-8 combines with J gene TRBJ2-2; tentative D call: TRBD2 (6 bases). The CDR3 is 16 amino acids. Trimming shortened V by 0 bases and J by 0 bases, and 8 bases separated the two germline ends. From germline, CDR1 is SGHVS and CDR2 FQNEAQ. The CDR3 reads CASSLARGSNTGELFF. The DNA for the CDR3 is TGTGCCAGCAGCTTAGCGCGGGGATCGAACACCGGGGAGCTGTTTTTT.

This sequence joins TRBV6-6 and TRBJ1-2; 7 bases match TRBD1. The V segment lost 2 bases and the J segment 8 bases; nucleotides outside the gene matches: 14. Germline CDR1 is MNHNY and CDR2 is SVGAGI (reference sequence). The CDR3 is 16 amino acids. DNA of the CDR3: TGTGCCAGCAGTTACGCGCAGGGGGGCGCTAGTATGGGCTACACCTTC. This translates into CASSYAQGGASMGYTF.

This clone was picked up a small number of times. V is TRBV18 and J is TRBJ1-5, with 8 bases that match TRBD1. Per the germline V gene, CDR1 is KGHSH and CDR2 is LQKENI. The CDR3 length is 15 residues. J gave up 6 bases and V 6 bases, and 10 bases lay outside the gene matches. The CDR3 is CASSLRQGTTQPQHF. The CDR3 nucleotides read TGTGCCAGCTCGTTGCGACAGGGGACGACTCAGCCCCAGCATTTT. Full variable domain (remainder filled in from reference TRBV18 and TRBJ1-5): NAGVMQNPRHLVRRRGQEARLRCSPMKGHSHVYWYRQLPEEGLKFMVYLQKENIIDESGMPKERFSAEFPKEGPSILRIQQVVRGDSAAYFCASSLRQGTTQPQHFGDGTRLSIL.

The V gene is TRBV28, the J gene TRBJ1-1, with D maybe TRBD1 (6 bases). V was cut by 3 bases and J by 9 bases, with 17 bases left in between. CDR1 and CDR2 from the germline V gene are MDHEN and SYDVKM. This CDR3 has 14 amino acids. CDR3 region: CASSFLWGQTKAFF. CDR3 sequence (DNA): TGTGCCAGCAGTTTCCTTTGGGGGCAAACTAAAGCTTTCTTT.

The chain carries TRBV12-3 or TRBV12-4 and TRBJ1-1; TRBD1 aligns across 7 bases. This CDR3 comprises 13 residues. The V gene end was trimmed by 6 bases and the J gene end by 4 bases; junction bases not matched to a gene: 5. CDR3: CASRTTGSTEAFF. The CDR3 DNA reads TGTGCCAGCAGAACGACAGGGAGCACTGAAGCTTTCTTT.

The chain is built from TRBV7-3 and TRBJ2-1, with 9 bases identical to TRBD2. Germline V gene sequence: CDR1 SGHTA, CDR2 FQGTGA. Germline trimming cut 5 bases from V and 7 bases from J; bases unmatched to any gene: 9. CDR3 length: 15 residues. The CDR3: CASSTRLAARNEQFF. The CDR3 DNA sequence: TGTGCCAGCAGCACCCGACTAGCGGCGAGAAATGAGCAGTTCTTC. Supplemented by reference TRBV7-3 and TRBJ2-1, the full variable domain reads GAGVSQTPSNKVTEKGKYVELRCDPISGHTALYWYRQSLGQGPEFLIYFQGTGAADDSGLPNDRFFAVRPEGSVSTLKIQRTERGDSAVYLCASSTRLAARNEQFFGPGTRLTVL.